This TCR beta chain stems from a study of blood T cell repertoires in COVID-19. Overall study: The United States, Italy and Spain provided the acute and convalescent COVID-19 samples.

The V and J ends lost 0 bases and 3 bases, in that order; junction bases with no gene match: 6. Per germline, CDR1 SGDLS and CDR2 YYNGEE. The CDR3 length is 15 residues. Data came from immunoSEQ multiplex PCR; TCRdb stores just in-frame clones and leaves some out. The sample includes some 83,000 clones, about 91% seen only once; the top ten take around 0.47%. The chain combines TRBV9 with TRBJ2-7, with 7 nucleotides matching TRBD2. Sequencing was performed on peripheral blood. This clonotype originated in a man aged 60-69 years with acute or convalescent COVID-19. CDR3 in amino acids: CASSVVAGAHYEQYF. CDR3 nucleotides: TGTGCCAGCAGCGTAGTGGCGGGAGCCCACTACGAGCAGTACTTC.